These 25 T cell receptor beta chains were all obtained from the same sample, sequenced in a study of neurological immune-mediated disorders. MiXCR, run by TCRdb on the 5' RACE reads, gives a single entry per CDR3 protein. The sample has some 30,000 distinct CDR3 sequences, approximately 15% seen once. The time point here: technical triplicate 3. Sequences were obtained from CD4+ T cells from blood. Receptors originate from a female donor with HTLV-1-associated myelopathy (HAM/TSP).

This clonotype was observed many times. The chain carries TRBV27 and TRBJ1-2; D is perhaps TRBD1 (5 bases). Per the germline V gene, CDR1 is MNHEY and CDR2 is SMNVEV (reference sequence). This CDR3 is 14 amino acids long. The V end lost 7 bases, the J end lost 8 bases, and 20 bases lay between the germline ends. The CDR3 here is CASTPTVPHSGYTF. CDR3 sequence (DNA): TGTGCCAGCACCCCGACAGTTCCTCATTCCGGCTACACCTTC.

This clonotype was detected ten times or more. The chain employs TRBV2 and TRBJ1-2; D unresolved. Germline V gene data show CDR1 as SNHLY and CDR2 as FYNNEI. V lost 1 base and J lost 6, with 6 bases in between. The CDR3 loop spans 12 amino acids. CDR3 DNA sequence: TGTGCCAGCAGTGAAGAGCGACATGGCTACACCTTC. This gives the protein CASSEERHGYTF.

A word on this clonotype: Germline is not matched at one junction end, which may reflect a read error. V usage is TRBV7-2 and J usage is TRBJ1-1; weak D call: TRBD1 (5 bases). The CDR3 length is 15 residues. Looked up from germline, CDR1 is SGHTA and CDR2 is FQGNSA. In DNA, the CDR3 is TGTGCCAGCAGCTTCGAACCGTACAGGAACACTGAGGCTTTCTTT. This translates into CASSFEPYRNTEAFF.

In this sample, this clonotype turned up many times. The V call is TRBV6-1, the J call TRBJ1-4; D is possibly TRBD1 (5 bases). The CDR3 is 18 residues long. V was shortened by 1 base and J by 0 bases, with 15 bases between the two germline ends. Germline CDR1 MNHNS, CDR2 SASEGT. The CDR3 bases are TGTGCCAGCAGTGAAGATGGGGCGGACATTGCAACTAATGAAAAACTGTTTTTT. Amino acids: CASSEDGADIATNEKLFF.

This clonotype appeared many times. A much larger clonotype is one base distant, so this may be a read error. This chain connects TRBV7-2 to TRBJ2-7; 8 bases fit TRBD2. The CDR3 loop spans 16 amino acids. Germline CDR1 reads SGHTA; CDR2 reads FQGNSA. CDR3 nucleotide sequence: TGTGCCAACAGCTTATTGCGACTAGCGTCAGGGTACGAGCAGTACTTC. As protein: CANSLLRLASGYEQYF.

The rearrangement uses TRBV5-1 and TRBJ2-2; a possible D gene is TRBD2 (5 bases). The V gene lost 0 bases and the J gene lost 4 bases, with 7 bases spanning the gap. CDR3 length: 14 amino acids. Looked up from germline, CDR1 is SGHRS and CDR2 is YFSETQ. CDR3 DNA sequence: TGCGCCAGCAGCTTGGCGGCGGGCACCGGGGAGCTGTTTTTT. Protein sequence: CASSLAAGTGELFF.

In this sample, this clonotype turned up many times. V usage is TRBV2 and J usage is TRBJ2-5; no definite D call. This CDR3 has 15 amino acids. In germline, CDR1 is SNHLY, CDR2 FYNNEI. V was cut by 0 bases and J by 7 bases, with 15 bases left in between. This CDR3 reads CASSEALGRTGTQYF. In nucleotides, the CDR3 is TGTGCCAGCAGTGAAGCGCTCGGCAGGACGGGGACCCAGTACTTC.

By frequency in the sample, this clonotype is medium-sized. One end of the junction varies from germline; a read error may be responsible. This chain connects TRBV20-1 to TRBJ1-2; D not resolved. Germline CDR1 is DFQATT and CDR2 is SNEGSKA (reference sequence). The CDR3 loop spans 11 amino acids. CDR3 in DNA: TGCAGTGCTGGAGAGGTCTATGACTACACCTTC. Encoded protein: CSAGEVYDYTF.

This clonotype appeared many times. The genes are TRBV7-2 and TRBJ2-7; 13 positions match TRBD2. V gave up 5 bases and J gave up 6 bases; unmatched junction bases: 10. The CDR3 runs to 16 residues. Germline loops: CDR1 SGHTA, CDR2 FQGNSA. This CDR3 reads CASSMKKLAGGLEQYF. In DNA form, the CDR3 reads TGTGCCAGCAGCATGAAGAAACTAGCGGGGGGGCTCGAGCAGTACTTC.

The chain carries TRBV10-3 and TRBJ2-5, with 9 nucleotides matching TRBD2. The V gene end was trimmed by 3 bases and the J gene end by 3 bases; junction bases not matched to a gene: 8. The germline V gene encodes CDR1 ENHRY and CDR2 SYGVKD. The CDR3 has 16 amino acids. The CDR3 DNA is TGTGCCATCAGTGAAAGGGCTAGCGGGGAAGAAGAGACCCAGTACTTC. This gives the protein CAISERASGEEETQYF.

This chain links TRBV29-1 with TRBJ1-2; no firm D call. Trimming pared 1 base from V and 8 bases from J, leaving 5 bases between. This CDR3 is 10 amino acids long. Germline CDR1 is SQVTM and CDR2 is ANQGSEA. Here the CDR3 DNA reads TGCAGCGTTGAAGGCGGCGGCTACACCTTC. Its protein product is CSVEGGGYTF.

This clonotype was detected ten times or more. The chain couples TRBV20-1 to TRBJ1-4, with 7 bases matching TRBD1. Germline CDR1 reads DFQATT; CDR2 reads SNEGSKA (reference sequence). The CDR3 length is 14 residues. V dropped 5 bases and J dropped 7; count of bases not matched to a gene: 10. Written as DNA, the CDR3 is TGCAGTGCTCGTAAACAGGGGCTGACTGAAAAACTGTTTTTT. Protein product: CSARKQGLTEKLFF.

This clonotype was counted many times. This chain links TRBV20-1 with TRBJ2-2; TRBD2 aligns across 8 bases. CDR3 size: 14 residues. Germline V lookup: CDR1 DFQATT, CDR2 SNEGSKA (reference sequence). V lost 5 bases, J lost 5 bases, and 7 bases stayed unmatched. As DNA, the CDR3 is TGCAGTGCTCCATTACGGGAGGGGACCGGGGAGCTGTTTTTT. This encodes CSAPLREGTGELFF.

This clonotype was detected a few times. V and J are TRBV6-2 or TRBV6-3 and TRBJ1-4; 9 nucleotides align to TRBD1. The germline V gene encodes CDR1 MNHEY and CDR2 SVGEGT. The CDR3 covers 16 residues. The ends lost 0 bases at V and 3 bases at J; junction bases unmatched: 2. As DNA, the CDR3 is TGTGCCAGCAGTTACTCCGGGACAGGGTCTAATGAAAAACTGTTTTTT. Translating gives CASSYSGTGSNEKLFF.

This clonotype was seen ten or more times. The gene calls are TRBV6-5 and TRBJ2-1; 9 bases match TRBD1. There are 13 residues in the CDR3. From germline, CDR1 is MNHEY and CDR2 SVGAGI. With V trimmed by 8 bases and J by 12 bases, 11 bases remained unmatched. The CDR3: CASGTGSPPGQFF. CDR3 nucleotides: TGTGCCAGCGGGACAGGGTCCCCCCCAGGGCAGTTCTTC.

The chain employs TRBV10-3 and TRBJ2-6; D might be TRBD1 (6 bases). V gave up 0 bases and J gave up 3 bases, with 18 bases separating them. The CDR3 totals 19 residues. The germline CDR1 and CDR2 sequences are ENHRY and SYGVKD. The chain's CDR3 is CAISESKGRGRFGANVLTF. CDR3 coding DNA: TGTGCCATCAGTGAGTCGAAAGGCAGGGGAAGATTTGGGGCCAACGTCCTGACTTTC.

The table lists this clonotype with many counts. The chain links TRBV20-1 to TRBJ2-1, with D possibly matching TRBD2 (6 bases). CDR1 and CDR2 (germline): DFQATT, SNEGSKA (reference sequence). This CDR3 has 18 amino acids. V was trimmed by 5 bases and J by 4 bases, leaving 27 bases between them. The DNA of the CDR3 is TGCAGTGCTGGAACAACCTACCTCCGGGACGGGGGATACAATGAGCAGTTCTTC. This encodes CSAGTTYLRDGGYNEQFF.

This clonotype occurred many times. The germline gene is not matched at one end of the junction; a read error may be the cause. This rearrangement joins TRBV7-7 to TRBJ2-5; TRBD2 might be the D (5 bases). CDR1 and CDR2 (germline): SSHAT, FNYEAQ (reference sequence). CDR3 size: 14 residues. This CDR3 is CASSLGHEGETQYF. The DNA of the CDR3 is TGTGCTAGCAGCTTAGGTCACGAGGGAGAGACCCAGTACTTC.

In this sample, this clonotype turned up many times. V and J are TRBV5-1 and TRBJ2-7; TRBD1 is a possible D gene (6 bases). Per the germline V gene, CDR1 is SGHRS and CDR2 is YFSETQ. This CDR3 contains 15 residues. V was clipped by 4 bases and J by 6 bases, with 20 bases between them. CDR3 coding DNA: TGCGCCAGCAGCCCGGACGGACAGTCTGGTGCCGAGCAGTACTTC. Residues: CASSPDGQSGAEQYF.

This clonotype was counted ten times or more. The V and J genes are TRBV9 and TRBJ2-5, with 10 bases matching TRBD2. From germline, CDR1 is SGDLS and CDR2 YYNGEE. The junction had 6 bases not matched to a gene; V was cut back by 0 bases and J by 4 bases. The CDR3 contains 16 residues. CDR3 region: CASSVGSLAGVETQYF. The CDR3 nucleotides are TGTGCCAGCAGCGTAGGCAGCCTAGCGGGAGTAGAGACCCAGTACTTC.

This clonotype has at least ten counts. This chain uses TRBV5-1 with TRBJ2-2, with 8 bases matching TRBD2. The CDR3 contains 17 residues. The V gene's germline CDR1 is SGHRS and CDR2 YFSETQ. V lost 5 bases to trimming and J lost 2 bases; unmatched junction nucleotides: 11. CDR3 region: CASRTTERGINTGELFF. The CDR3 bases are TGCGCCAGCAGGACTACGGAGCGGGGGATTAACACCGGGGAGCTGTTTTTT.

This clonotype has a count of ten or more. The CDR3 DNA reads as TGCGCCAGCAGCTTGGCGGTAATTGGGGCCAATGAGCAGTTCTTC. It codes for CASSLAVIGANEQFF. The chain employs TRBV5-1 and TRBJ2-1; weak D call: TRBD1 (5 bases). This CDR3 has 15 residues. V shed 0 bases and J shed 6 bases, with 13 bases lying between them. The V gene's germline CDR1 is SGHRS and CDR2 YFSETQ.

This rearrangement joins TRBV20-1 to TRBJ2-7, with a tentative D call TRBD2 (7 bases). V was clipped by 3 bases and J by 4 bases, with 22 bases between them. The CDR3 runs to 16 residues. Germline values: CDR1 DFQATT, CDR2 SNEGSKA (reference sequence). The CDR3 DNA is TGCAGTGCTAGGGGCGGGGGTTGGGGAGGGGGTTACGAGCAGTACTTC. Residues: CSARGGGWGGGYEQYF.

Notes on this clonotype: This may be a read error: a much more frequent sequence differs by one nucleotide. The CDR3 sequence: CARSPQGSSYNEQFF. The CDR3 nucleotides are TGTGCCAGATCACCTCAGGGAAGCTCCTACAATGAGCAGTTCTTC. The rearrangement links TRBV18 to TRBJ2-1; D perhaps matches TRBD1 (5 bases). CDR3 size: 15 residues. Germline CDR1 reads KGHSH; CDR2 reads LQKENI.

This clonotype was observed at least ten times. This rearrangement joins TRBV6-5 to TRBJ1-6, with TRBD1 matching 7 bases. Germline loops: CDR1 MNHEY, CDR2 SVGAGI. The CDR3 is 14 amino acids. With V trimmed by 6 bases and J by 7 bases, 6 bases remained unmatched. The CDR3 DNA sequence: TGTGCCAGCAGCGGACAGGTGTACAATTCACCCCTCCACTTT. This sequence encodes CASSGQVYNSPLHF.